Listed below are T cell receptor beta chains from one sample, sequenced in a study of cytomegalovirus exposure and HLA in healthy donors. The assay was immunoSEQ multiplex PCR, and TCRdb's table has in-frame clones only and misses some. This sample carries under 200,000 clones, roughly 80% of them seen once, and the ten largest clones take around 2%. Sequencing was carried out using PBMCs. Receptors were obtained from a human donor in good health. The CDR3 runs from the conserved cysteine through the conserved F or W. A D gene is named only where the DNA matches it firmly. Clone size appears in some rows only: once, few, many, or a class for an expanded clone.

TRBV6-1,TRBD2,TRBJ2-3,-,CASSERQGGDTQYF,TGTGCCAGCAGTGAACGTCAGGGAGGGGATACGCAGTATTTT
TRBV11-2,-,TRBJ2-7,-,CASSLGRGSPPEQYF,TGTGCCAGCAGCTTAGGGCGGGGCTCCCCACCCGAGCAGTACTTC
TRBV7-9,TRBD1,TRBJ2-7,few,CASSRTGSYEQYF,TGTGCCAGCAGCAGGACAGGGTCCTACGAGCAGTACTTC
TRBV2,TRBD2,TRBJ2-3,-,CASRRRTSGGTDTQYF,TGTGCCAGCAGACGAAGGACTAGCGGGGGAACAGATACGCAGTATTTT
TRBV5-1,-,TRBJ2-7,-,CASSLDSTYEQYF,TGCGCCAGCAGCTTGGACAGCACCTACGAGCAGTACTTC
TRBV5-6,-,TRBJ1-1,-,CASSHGEGVRMNTEAFF,TGTGCCAGCAGCCACGGGGAGGGGGTAAGGATGAACACTGAAGCTTTCTTT
TRBV7-6,TRBD1,TRBJ1-2,-,CASSLEEGQARGYTF,TGTGCCAGCAGCCTAGAGGAAGGACAGGCGAGGGGCTACACCTTC
TRBV29-1,-,TRBJ2-7,-,CSVEEEGTYEQYF,TGCAGCGTTGAAGAGGAGGGAACATACGAGCAGTACTTC
TRBV27,TRBD1,TRBJ1-1,-,CASSHQGAFYTEAFF,TGTGCCAGCAGCCATCAGGGGGCCTTTTACACTGAAGCTTTCTTT
TRBV10-2,TRBD2,TRBJ2-3,-,CATKAGGTDTQYF,TGCGCCACCAAAGCGGGGGGCACAGATACGCAGTATTTT
TRBV4-1,-,TRBJ1-5,-,CASSQDWSSNQPQHF,TGCGCCAGCAGCCAAGATTGGAGTAGCAATCAGCCCCAGCATTTT
TRBV11-3,TRBD2,TRBJ2-3,once,CASSPASGGLLRDTQYF,TGTGCCAGCAGCCCCGCCAGCGGGGGGTTATTAAGGGATACGCAGTATTTT
TRBV5-1,TRBD1,TRBJ2-7,few,CASRDNPGQGVLEQYF,TGCGCCAGCAGAGATAATCCGGGACAGGGGGTTTTGGAGCAGTACTTC
TRBV2,TRBD2,TRBJ2-1,-,CASSLKGLAGRTEQFF,TGTGCCAGCAGCCTGAAGGGACTAGCGGGGCGGACTGAGCAGTTCTTC
TRBV10-2,-,TRBJ1-1,-,CASSVQGDTEAFF,TGCGCCAGCAGTGTACAGGGTGACACTGAAGCTTTCTTT
TRBV27,TRBD2,TRBJ2-4,-,CASSSVAGSRQYF,TGTGCCAGCAGCTCGGTAGCGGGGTCACGGCAGTACTTC
TRBV27,TRBD1,TRBJ1-5,-,CASRAQGSQPQHF,TGTGCCAGCAGGGCACAGGGGTCTCAGCCCCAGCATTTT
TRBV7-9,-,TRBJ1-1,-,CASSPDVRGPMNTEAFF,TGTGCCAGCAGCCCAGACGTCAGAGGGCCTATGAACACTGAAGCTTTCTTT
TRBV18,-,TRBJ1-5,few,CASSLGNNGQPQHF,TGTGCCAGCTCACTCGGGAACAATGGCCAGCCCCAGCATTTT
TRBV7-3,-,TRBJ2-3,-,CASSFTGMGTDTQYF,TGTGCCAGCAGCTTCACAGGGATGGGCACAGATACGCAGTATTTT
TRBV14,-,TRBJ2-7,-,CASSQEWGGVDEQYF,TGTGCCAGCAGCCAGGAATGGGGCGGGGTGGACGAGCAGTACTTC
TRBV9,-,TRBJ1-5,-,CASSLGTNQPQHF,TGTGCCAGTTCTCTAGGCACTAATCAGCCCCAGCATTTT
TRBV29-1,TRBD2,TRBJ2-1,once,CSVEGMAGGYNEQFF,TGCAGCGTTGAAGGGATGGCGGGGGGGTACAATGAGCAGTTCTTC
TRBV13,-,TRBJ1-2,-,CASSLGGVRLYGYTF,TGTGCCAGCAGCTTAGGCGGGGTTAGGCTCTATGGCTACACCTTC
TRBV2,TRBD1,TRBJ2-7,-,CASSLTGDYEQYF,TGTGCCAGCAGTTTGACAGGGGACTACGAGCAGTACTTC
TRBV6-6,-,TRBJ1-1,-,CASSYAAGRNTEAFF,TGTGCCAGCAGTTACGCGGCAGGGCGGAACACTGAAGCTTTCTTT
TRBV7-2,-,TRBJ1-1,once,CASSSQGGTEAFF,TGTGCCAGCAGTTCGCAGGGAGGAACTGAAGCTTTCTTT
TRBV6-5,-,TRBJ1-6,-,CASSYSDRTLNSPLHF,TGTGCCAGCAGTTACTCTGACAGGACGCTCAATTCACCCCTCCACTTT
TRBV5-6,TRBD2,TRBJ2-1,-,CASSFGQGGNEQFF,TGTGCCAGCAGCTTTGGGCAGGGAGGGAATGAGCAGTTCTTC
TRBV27,TRBD1,TRBJ1-2,-,CATYRGTGGLYGYTF,TGTGCCACCTATCGGGGGACAGGGGGCCTCTATGGCTACACCTTC
TRBV7-8,TRBD1,TRBJ1-1,-,CASSGRQGPGTEAFF,TGTGCCAGCAGCGGCAGACAGGGCCCGGGGACTGAAGCTTTCTTT
TRBV7-7,-,TRBJ2-3,-,CASSLAPPPADTQYF,TGTGCCAGCAGCTTAGCGCCACCGCCGGCAGATACGCAGTATTTT
TRBV4-1,TRBD1,TRBJ2-1,-,CASSQEIGQAVNEQFF,TGCGCCAGCAGCCAAGAAATTGGACAGGCAGTCAATGAGCAGTTCTTC
TRBV6-6,TRBD1,TRBJ1-4,-,CASSYQGGSEKLFF,TGTGCCAGCAGTTACCAGGGGGGTTCGGAAAAACTGTTTTTT
TRBV2,TRBD1,TRBJ1-6,once,CASTSDRASYNSPLHF,TGTGCCAGCACCTCAGACAGGGCGTCCTATAATTCACCCCTCCACTTT
TRBV7-9,-,TRBJ2-6,-,CASSPPGAGANVLTF,TGTGCCAGCAGCCCTCCGGGGGCTGGGGCCAACGTCCTGACTTTC
TRBV5-4,TRBD1,TRBJ2-2,-,CASSLQGVLGELFF,TGTGCCAGCAGCTTACAGGGGGTACTGGGGGAGCTGTTTTTT
TRBV6-1,TRBD1,TRBJ2-7,-,CASSGIPGQGVDYEQYF,TGTGCCAGCAGTGGGATTCCGGGACAGGGCGTCGACTACGAGCAGTACTTC
TRBV9,-,TRBJ2-3,-,CASSQTTSTDTQYF,TGTGCCAGCAGCCAAACGACTAGCACAGATACGCAGTATTTT
TRBV7-2,TRBD1,TRBJ2-7,-,CASSLAGTGLHEQYF,TGTGCCAGCAGCTTAGCTGGGACAGGGCTCCACGAGCAGTACTTC
TRBV2,TRBD1,TRBJ1-3,-,CASSTGEGNTIYF,TGTGCCAGCAGTACAGGGGAGGGAAACACCATATATTTT
TRBV7-2,TRBD1,TRBJ2-5,-,CASSLPPGDRGQETQYF,TGTGCCAGCAGCTTACCCCCCGGGGACAGGGGTCAAGAGACCCAGTACTTC
TRBV27,-,TRBJ2-7,once,CASSFGVPYEQYF,TGTGCCAGCAGTTTTGGAGTTCCCTACGAGCAGTACTTC
TRBV6-1,-,TRBJ1-5,-,CASKGTPYSNQPQHF,TGTGCCAGCAAAGGGACACCGTATAGCAATCAGCCCCAGCATTTT
TRBV7-2,-,TRBJ1-4,-,CASSIGGGEKLFF,TGTGCCAGCAGCATAGGGGGAGGAGAAAAACTGTTTTTT
TRBV4-1,TRBD1,TRBJ2-1,few,CASSQIGGRNEQFF,TGCGCCAGCAGCCAAATAGGGGGCCGCAATGAGCAGTTCTTC
TRBV11-2,TRBD2,TRBJ2-1,-,CASSLVRTSGGEQFF,TGTGCCAGCAGCTTAGTAAGGACTAGCGGGGGTGAGCAGTTCTTC
TRBV5-6,TRBD1,TRBJ1-2,-,CASSRQGSNYGYTF,TGTGCCAGCAGCCGACAGGGGTCGAACTATGGCTACACCTTC
TRBV7-9,-,TRBJ2-2,-,CASSLVGVTNTGELFF,TGTGCCAGCAGCTTAGTCGGAGTTACGAACACCGGGGAGCTGTTTTTT